These 26 T cell receptor beta chains share one sample of origin, sequenced in a study of blood T cell repertoires in COVID-19. Assay used: immunoSEQ multiplex PCR; TCRdb lists only in-frame clones, some missing. The sample records under 300,000 clones, 84% being singletons. Sequencing was done on a sample of peripheral blood. The receptor set was obtained from a man in his forties who had recovered from COVID-19.

The chain employs TRBV5-4 and TRBJ2-3; tentatively, D is TRBD2 (7 bases). The CDR3 length is 15 residues. CDR1 SGHNT and CDR2 YYREEE come from the germline V gene (reference sequence). Trimming cost V 4 bases and J 3 bases, with 15 bases left between them. CDR3 region: CASSSGGGATDTQYF. DNA for the CDR3: TGTGCCAGCAGCAGCGGTGGGGGGGCAACAGATACGCAGTATTTT.

CDR3: CASSPTSGSGETQYF. In nucleotides, the CDR3 is TGTGCCAGCAGCCCGACTAGCGGGAGTGGAGAGACCCAGTACTTC. The V gene is TRBV7-8, the J gene TRBJ2-5; the match to TRBD2 covers 12 bases. V lost 5 bases to trimming and J lost 4 bases; unmatched junction nucleotides: 5. This CDR3 contains 15 residues. Germline CDR1 SGHVS, CDR2 FQNEAQ.

The rearrangement uses TRBV21-1 and TRBJ2-1; no DNA check was done on the table's D call, TRBD2. TRBV21-1 is a pseudogene. This CDR3 spans 13 amino acids. CDR3 nucleotide sequence: TGTGCCAGCAGCAAAGTCCCTAGGAATGAGCAGTTCTTC. Translating gives CASSKVPRNEQFF.

The V and J genes are TRBV4-3 and TRBJ2-2; 9 bases map to TRBD2. From germline, CDR1 is LGHNA and CDR2 YSLEER. The CDR3 consists of 16 residues. J was trimmed by 2 bases and V by 6 bases; bases with no gene match: 7. The CDR3: CASRGRAGGNTGELFF. CDR3 nucleotides: TGCGCCAGCAGGGGCCGAGCGGGGGGAAACACCGGGGAGCTGTTTTTT.

The chain combines TRBV7-2 with TRBJ2-1, with D possibly TRBD2 on 7 matching bases. V was shortened by 5 bases and J by 4 bases, with 21 bases between the two germline ends. CDR1 and CDR2 from the germline V gene are SGHTA and FQGNSA. The CDR3 has 17 amino acids. CDR3 in DNA: TGTGCCAGCAGCCCCCGAGCTGGGCGGGGGCGGTACAATGAGCAGTTCTTC. It yields the protein CASSPRAGRGRYNEQFF.

This clone appeared a few times. The gene calls are TRBV30 and TRBJ1-6; possible D gene TRBD1, 5 bases. The CDR3 is 14 amino acids. Germline CDR1 and CDR2: GTSNPN and SVGIG (reference sequence). Trimming shortened V by 1 base and J by 10 bases, and 14 bases separated the two germline ends. The CDR3 region is CAWSGDSFGSPLHF. DNA of the CDR3: TGTGCCTGGAGTGGTGACAGCTTCGGATCACCCCTCCACTTT.

The rearrangement joins TRBV5-1 to TRBJ1-2, with a possible D match to TRBD1 (6 bases). Germline CDR1 SGHRS, CDR2 YFSETQ. V lost 1 base and J lost 7, with 17 bases in between. The CDR3 consists of 15 residues. The CDR3 spells CASSLFGRGLGGYTF. The CDR3 DNA sequence: TGCGCCAGCAGCTTGTTTGGCAGGGGTCTTGGTGGCTACACCTTC. The whole variable domain, filled in from reference TRBV5-1 and TRBJ1-2, reads KAGVTQTPRYLIKTRGQQVTLSCSPISGHRSVSWYQQTPGQGLQFLFEYFSETQRNKGNFPGRFSGRQFSNSRSEMNVSTLELGDSALYLCASSLFGRGLGGYTFGSGTRLTVV.

This clone has just a few counts. V and J are TRBV13 and TRBJ2-7; D is unclear. The germline gives CDR1 PRHDT, CDR2 FYEKMQ (reference sequence). V was trimmed by 3 bases and J by 3 bases, leaving 9 bases between them. The CDR3 is 13 residues long. CDR3 protein: CASSLFSGYEQYF. CDR3 coding DNA: TGTGCCAGCAGCTTGTTCTCGGGCTACGAGCAGTACTTC.

The rearrangement uses TRBV9 and TRBJ1-1; unclear D gene. V was shortened by 2 bases and J by 5 bases, with 13 bases between the two germline ends. The CDR3 loop spans 14 amino acids. CDR1 is SGDLS, CDR2 YYNGEE, per germline. CDR3 nucleotides: TGTGCCAGCAGCGTCAATTTGGCGGGAACTGAAGCTTTCTTT. This encodes CASSVNLAGTEAFF. The complete variable domain, with remaining parts taken from reference TRBV9 and TRBJ1-1, reads DSGVTQTPKHLITATGQRVTLRCSPRSGDLSVYWYQQSLDQGLQFLIQYYNGEERAKGNILERFSAQQFPDLHSELNLSSLELGDSALYFCASSVNLAGTEAFFGQGTRLTVV.

The chain carries TRBV4-1 and TRBJ2-7; D unresolved. V shed 4 bases and J shed 0 bases, with 10 bases lying between them. CDR3 size: 14 residues. Germline CDR1 is MGHRA and CDR2 is YSYEKL. The CDR3 sequence: CASSPVLSSYEQYF. The CDR3 bases are TGCGCCAGCAGCCCAGTGTTAAGCTCCTACGAGCAGTACTTC.

This chain's CDR3 is CASGTRDSIRNYGYTF. The DNA of the CDR3 is TGTGCCAGCGGCACTCGGGACAGCATTCGAAACTATGGCTACACCTTC. V is TRBV27 and J is TRBJ1-2; 7 nucleotides match TRBD1. V gave up 8 bases and J gave up 2 bases; unmatched junction bases: 14. This CDR3 contains 16 residues. In germline, CDR1 is MNHEY, CDR2 SMNVEV (reference sequence).

This chain links TRBV18 with TRBJ1-2; the D is unclear. Germline V gene data show CDR1 as KGHSH and CDR2 as LQKENI. The CDR3 totals 16 residues. The V end lost 3 bases, the J end lost 2 bases, and 16 bases lay between the germline ends. The CDR3 loop is CASSPNSRTVNYGYTF. CDR3 nucleotide sequence: TGTGCCAGCTCACCGAACTCTAGAACGGTGAACTATGGCTACACCTTC.

This chain connects TRBV7-2 to TRBJ2-1; tentative D call: TRBD2 (6 bases). CDR1 and CDR2 (germline): SGHTA, FQGNSA. There are 14 residues in the CDR3. Trimming stripped 5 bases from V and 4 bases from J, with 12 bases between. The CDR3 sequence: CASSPGLPYNEQFF. The CDR3 DNA reads TGTGCCAGCAGCCCAGGACTACCTTACAATGAGCAGTTCTTC.

This chain connects TRBV9 to TRBJ1-2; D possibly corresponds to TRBD1 (5 bases). Germline CDR1 is SGDLS and CDR2 is YYNGEE. Trimming took 4 bases from V and 8 from J, leaving 15 bases between them. The CDR3 runs 13 residues. This chain's CDR3 is CASSSPGYWGYTF. The CDR3 DNA reads TGTGCCAGCAGCTCTCCAGGGTATTGGGGCTACACCTTC. Filled out from reference TRBV9 and TRBJ1-2, the complete variable domain reads DSGVTQTPKHLITATGQRVTLRCSPRSGDLSVYWYQQSLDQGLQFLIQYYNGEERAKGNILERFSAQQFPDLHSELNLSSLELGDSALYFCASSSPGYWGYTFGSGTRLTVV.

The rearrangement uses TRBV6-5 and TRBJ2-2; 10 bases are shared with TRBD1. Germline V gives CDR1 MNHEY, CDR2 SVGAGI. V lost 2 bases, J lost 3 bases, and 0 bases stayed unmatched. This CDR3 region has 15 residues. The CDR3 nucleotides read TGTGCCAGCAGTTACGGGACAGGGGACACCGGGGAGCTGTTTTTT. Translated: CASSYGTGDTGELFF.

The genes are TRBV29-1 and TRBJ2-3; a weak D match, TRBD1 (5 bases). The V gene's germline CDR1 is SQVTM and CDR2 ANQGSEA. Trimming took off 0 bases at V and 1 base at J, with 5 bases between the two ends. The CDR3 length is 13 residues. The CDR3 reads CSVEEGGTDTQYF. The DNA for the CDR3 is TGCAGCGTTGAAGAAGGGGGCACAGATACGCAGTATTTT.

The chain has TRBV5-1 and TRBJ1-5, with D possibly being TRBD1 (5 bases). In germline, CDR1 is SGHRS, CDR2 YFSETQ. The V end was cut by 0 bases, the J end by 0 bases, with 10 bases between. The length of the CDR3 is 16 residues. The chain's CDR3 is CASSLDDSTSNQPQHF. The CDR3 region has the DNA TGCGCCAGCAGCTTGGACGACAGTACTAGCAATCAGCCCCAGCATTTT.

The V and J genes are TRBV4-3 and TRBJ1-4; possible D gene TRBD1, 6 bases. Between the trimmed V and J ends, which lost 5 bases and 7 bases, there was a span of 23 bases. The CDR3 has 17 residues. The V gene's germline CDR1 is LGHNA and CDR2 YSLEER. CDR3 DNA sequence: TGCGCCAGCAGCTTACAGGGTGGCCCCCCGCCATTTGAAAAACTGTTTTTT. It translates to CASSLQGGPPPFEKLFF.

This clone was counted a single time. V gene TRBV6-5 combines with J gene TRBJ2-7; unclear D gene. Between the trimmed V and J ends, which lost 6 bases and 0 bases, there was a span of 12 bases. CDR3 length equals 14 residues. Germline CDR1 MNHEY, CDR2 SVGAGI. The CDR3 protein is CASRNLRSSYEQYF. CDR3 DNA sequence: TGTGCCAGCAGGAATCTGCGGAGCTCCTACGAGCAGTACTTC.

This clone has just one count. The chain couples TRBV6-2 or TRBV6-3 to TRBJ2-3, with 14 bases identical to TRBD2. V trimming: 4 bases; J trimming: 2 bases; junction bases outside the gene matches: 2. This CDR3 has 16 residues. The germline gives CDR1 MNHEY, CDR2 SVGEGT. CDR3 sequence: CASSLTSGGVTDTQYF. The DNA of the CDR3 is TGTGCCAGCAGTTTGACTAGCGGGGGGGTCACAGATACGCAGTATTTT.

The sample holds one count of this clone. The V gene is TRBV9, the J gene TRBJ1-6, with D possibly TRBD1 on 6 matching bases. V was pared by 0 bases and J by 5 bases, with 21 bases between. Per the germline V gene, CDR1 is SGDLS and CDR2 is YYNGEE. The CDR3 length is 19 residues. The CDR3 nucleotides are TGTGCCAGCAGCGTAGGACAGGCCGGGGCGATAAGCGATAATTCACCCCTCCACTTT. Translation gives CASSVGQAGAISDNSPLHF. The variable domain in full, with the rest retrieved from reference TRBV9 and TRBJ1-6, is DSGVTQTPKHLITATGQRVTLRCSPRSGDLSVYWYQQSLDQGLQFLIQYYNGEERAKGNILERFSAQQFPDLHSELNLSSLELGDSALYFCASSVGQAGAISDNSPLHFGNGTRLTVT.

V usage is TRBV5-8 and J usage is TRBJ1-2; D gene unclear. The germline gives CDR1 SGHTS, CDR2 YDEGEE. V was cut by 4 bases and J by 8 bases, with 12 bases left in between. The CDR3 has 12 amino acids. The CDR3 nucleotides read TGTGCCAGCAGCCAACTTTATCTCGGCTACACCTTC. Its protein is CASSQLYLGYTF.

The chain couples TRBV3-1 (or the pseudogene TRBV3-2) to TRBJ2-7; tentatively, D is TRBD2 (7 bases). The CDR3 is made up of 16 amino acids. V lost 1 base and J lost 4, with 17 bases in between. Germline lookup yields CDR1 LGHDT and CDR2 YNNKEL (reference sequence). CDR3 amino acids: CASSQVGAGEGYEQYF. In DNA, the CDR3 is TGTGCCAGCAGCCAAGTGGGGGCAGGGGAGGGGTACGAGCAGTACTTC.

This clone occurred a few times. The V gene is TRBV10-2, the J gene TRBJ1-6; unclear D gene. CDR3 length: 13 amino acids. With 3 bases removed from V and 8 bases from J, the gap between germline ends came to 8 bases. Germline values: CDR1 WSHSY, CDR2 SAAADI. CDR3 sequence (DNA): TGCGCCAGCAGTGACAGGCCGTATTCACCCCTCCACTTT. It codes for CASSDRPYSPLHF.

The CDR3: CASSQQLSGTGRYEQYF. The CDR3 region has the DNA TGCGCCAGCAGCCAACAACTTTCCGGGACAGGGCGCTACGAGCAGTACTTC. The chain is built from TRBV4-1 and TRBJ2-7; 9 bases match TRBD1. The germline V gene has CDR1 MGHRA and CDR2 YSYEKL. The CDR3 has 17 residues. The junction had 11 bases not matched to a gene; V was cut back by 2 bases and J by 3 bases.

V is TRBV5-1 and J is TRBJ1-2; tentatively, D is TRBD1 (6 bases). Germline V gene sequence: CDR1 SGHRS, CDR2 YFSETQ. The CDR3 is 14 residues long. The germline V and J ends were trimmed by 4 bases and 2 bases, with 12 bases remaining between them. Written as DNA, the CDR3 is TGCGCCAGCAGCCCGGGACACACGAACTATGGCTACACCTTC. The encoded protein is CASSPGHTNYGYTF.